Below, 22 T cell receptor beta chains from the same sample are listed, as sequenced in a study of regulatory T cells in long-lasting Graves disease. Time point indicated: persistent/refractory GD, antithyroid drugs over 5 years with positive TRAb. Construction of the TCR library relied on RNA isolated from PBMCs. Arm-PCR of CDR3 regions with iRepertoire HTBI primers generated TCR beta libraries. From the multiplex PCR reads, TCRdb called clonotypes with MiXCR, one entry per CDR3 protein. Among some 370,000 distinct CDR3 sequences listed, roughly 20% were seen once. Here the sequenced sample was peripheral blood mononuclear cells (PBMCs), taken when the disease was refractory, from a patient treated with antithyroid drugs. These receptors were taken from a female donor with Graves disease.

This clonotype was counted only a few times. The chain recombines TRBV7-9 with TRBJ2-6; 9 nucleotides agree with TRBD2. The germline V gene has CDR1 SEHNR and CDR2 FQNEAQ (reference sequence). This CDR3 has 16 amino acids. Losses at the gene ends were 3 bases for V and 2 bases for J; bases not matched to a gene: 2. As DNA, the CDR3 is TGTGCCAGCAGCTTTACTAGCGGGCCTGGGGCCAACGTCCTGACTTTC. Residues: CASSFTSGPGANVLTF.

The CDR3 DNA reads TGTGCCAGTAGTCCCAGGGAGTCGGATGGCTACACCTTC. Protein: CASSPRESDGYTF. The V gene is TRBV19, the J gene TRBJ1-2; possibly TRBD1 for D (5 bases). The V end lost 5 bases, the J end lost 6 bases, and 13 bases lay between the germline ends. There are 13 residues in the CDR3. Germline loops: CDR1 LNHDA, CDR2 SQIVND (reference sequence).

This rearrangement joins TRBV7-9 to TRBJ2-3; perhaps TRBD2 as D (6 bases). Germline V gene sequence: CDR1 SEHNR, CDR2 FQNEAQ (reference sequence). The V end lost 5 bases, the J end lost 2 bases, and 14 bases lay between the germline ends. The CDR3 is 15 residues long. CDR3 in amino acids: CASSPYRENTDTQYF. The CDR3 coding sequence is TGTGCCAGCAGCCCCTACCGGGAGAACACAGATACGCAGTATTTT.

This clonotype showed up many times. This chain uses TRBV30 with TRBJ2-7; tentatively, D is TRBD1 (6 bases). Germline values: CDR1 GTSNPN, CDR2 SVGIG (reference sequence). This CDR3 region has 14 residues. V shed 0 bases and J shed 1 base, with 10 bases lying between them. This CDR3 reads CAWSVLGASYEQYF. CDR3 nucleotide sequence: TGTGCCTGGAGTGTACTGGGGGCATCCTACGAGCAGTACTTC.

The rearrangement uses TRBV29-1 and TRBJ1-1; TRBD1 is a possible D gene (6 bases). This CDR3 region has 16 residues. The germline V gene encodes CDR1 SQVTM and CDR2 ANQGSEA. V lost 3 bases to trimming and J lost 2 bases, with 19 bases between them. CDR3 nucleotide sequence: TGCAGCGTTGACCGGCGGGGGGCTGGGTCCAACACTGAAGCTTTCTTT. Translating gives CSVDRRGAGSNTEAFF.

The rearrangement joins TRBV20-1 to TRBJ2-1; 7 bases are a match to TRBD1. The CDR3 is 16 residues long. Germline lookup yields CDR1 DFQATT and CDR2 SNEGSKA (reference sequence). Trimming cost V 6 bases and J 3 bases; bases outside gene matches: 14. The CDR3 nucleotides are TGCAGTGCCCAGGGGGACCAGGCTTTCGACTACAATGAGCAGTTCTTC. This translates into CSAQGDQAFDYNEQFF.

This chain uses TRBV6-1 with TRBJ1-5, with TRBD1 as a possible D gene (6 bases). This CDR3 spans 15 amino acids. V lost 4 bases to trimming and J lost 3 bases, with 13 bases between them. Germline CDR1 is MNHNS and CDR2 is SASEGT. The CDR3 sequence: CASSVTGNFNQPQHF. Here the CDR3 DNA reads TGTGCCAGCAGTGTCACAGGGAACTTCAATCAGCCCCAGCATTTT.

This clonotype was seen at least ten times. The V gene is TRBV12-3 or TRBV12-4, the J gene TRBJ2-5, with 11 bases matching TRBD2. CDR3 length: 17 residues. The J segment lost 1 base and the V segment lost 4 bases, leaving 8 bases of the junction unmatched. CDR3 sequence: CASSSGTSGPLQETQYF. The CDR3 DNA reads as TGTGCCAGCAGTTCCGGGACTAGCGGCCCACTCCAAGAGACCCAGTACTTC.

This sequence joins TRBV20-1 and TRBJ2-5; 8 nucleotides align to TRBD1. From germline, CDR1 is DFQATT and CDR2 SNEGSKA (reference sequence). The CDR3 extends over 16 amino acids. V shed 3 bases, J shed 7 bases, and the junction held 16 bases outside the gene matches. CDR3 protein: CSASHPSTGALGTQYF. CDR3 DNA: TGCAGTGCTAGTCATCCCTCGACAGGGGCGTTGGGGACCCAGTACTTC.

This clonotype was detected a few times. This chain uses TRBV12-3 or TRBV12-4 with TRBJ2-2, with TRBD1 matching 7 bases. The CDR3 totals 18 residues. With 5 bases clipped from V and 4 bases from J, the junction kept 16 bases outside the gene matches. The CDR3 DNA reads as TGTGCCAGCAGTCCCCAGACAGGGCGAAGACTACGCACCGGGGAGCTGTTTTTT. It specifies CASSPQTGRRLRTGELFF.

This clonotype was seen only a few times. The V call is TRBV4-3, the J call TRBJ2-5; D may correspond to TRBD1 or TRBD2 (5 bases each). CDR3 length: 15 residues. CDR1 is LGHNA, CDR2 YSLEER, per germline. Trimming pared 4 bases from V and 5 bases from J, leaving 17 bases between. This CDR3 reads CASSLLYGDGETQYF. Written as DNA, the CDR3 is TGCGCCAGCAGCCTACTATACGGGGACGGGGAGACCCAGTACTTC.

The gene calls are TRBV6-2 or TRBV6-3 and TRBJ2-1; D call uncertain. CDR1 is MNHEY and CDR2 is SVGEGT in the germline V gene. Trimming cost V 8 bases and J 11 bases, with 16 bases left between them. This CDR3 region has 12 residues. CDR3 nucleotides: TGTGCCAGCCGATGGTTGGGCAACCAGCAGTTCTTC. Protein sequence: CASRWLGNQQFF.

The chain joins TRBV19 to TRBJ1-5; D is undetermined. Deletions cut 5 bases from V and 1 base from J, with 27 bases between. The V gene's germline CDR1 is LNHDA and CDR2 SQIVND (reference sequence). This CDR3 comprises 20 residues. The CDR3 DNA reads TGTGCCAGTAGTCCGACCCCCCCCCACGGCCGTGTCATGAGCAATCAGCCCCAGCATTTT. Protein: CASSPTPPHGRVMSNQPQHF. Full variable domain (outside the CDR3, taken from reference TRBV19 and TRBJ1-5): DGGITQSPKYLFRKEGQNVTLSCEQNLNHDAMYWYRQDPGQGLRLIYYSQIVNDFQKGDIAEGYSVSREKKESFPLTVTSAQKNPTAFYLCASSPTPPHGRVMSNQPQHFGDGTRLSIL.

CDR3 coding DNA: TGTGCCAGCAGTCCCCGGGACTCCAACCAGGATGAGCAGTTCTTC. Translated, it gives CASSPRDSNQDEQFF. The chain employs TRBV12-3 or TRBV12-4 and TRBJ2-1; D perhaps matches TRBD2 (6 bases). The CDR3 extends over 15 amino acids. V was trimmed by 5 bases and J by 8 bases, leaving 19 bases between them.

This chain joins TRBV7-2 and TRBJ2-3; 10 bases agree with TRBD2. V lost 6 bases, J lost 4 bases, and 4 bases stayed unmatched. CDR3 length equals 14 residues. CDR1 SGHTA and CDR2 FQGNSA come from the germline V gene. CDR3 in amino acids: CASRRSGRADTQYF. CDR3 nucleotide sequence: TGTGCCAGCAGAAGAAGCGGGAGGGCAGATACGCAGTATTTT.

This clonotype has ten or more counts. The chain carries TRBV6-2 or TRBV6-3 and TRBJ2-5; D unclear. V dropped 0 bases and J dropped 2 bases, with 7 bases sitting between them. CDR1 is MNHEY, CDR2 SVGEGT, per germline. This CDR3 is 14 amino acids long. CDR3 nucleotide sequence: TGTGCCAGCAGTTACTCGACCAGTCAAGAGACCCAGTACTTC. It is translated as CASSYSTSQETQYF.

The V and J genes are TRBV19 and TRBJ2-5; the D gene is possibly TRBD1 (5 bases). The germline CDR1 and CDR2 sequences are LNHDA and SQIVND (reference sequence). V was clipped by 6 bases and J by 5 bases, with 19 bases between them. The CDR3 runs 15 residues. CDR3 region: CASSPAAGIWETQYF. CDR3 sequence (DNA): TGTGCCAGTAGCCCCGCTGCAGGGATTTGGGAGACCCAGTACTTC.

Ten or more counts support this clonotype. This chain uses TRBV7-2 with TRBJ2-7; 7 bases match TRBD2. The CDR3 is 17 residues long. V lost 4 bases and J lost 2; bases outside the gene matches: 14. The germline V gene encodes CDR1 SGHTA and CDR2 FQGNSA. The DNA for the CDR3 is TGTGCCAGCAGCTCAGGCTTGGGGCGGGAGCTCGCCTACGAGCAGTACTTC. It encodes CASSSGLGRELAYEQYF.

This clonotype was recorded many times. The J gene is TRBJ2-7, the V gene TRBV2; the D gene could be TRBD1 or TRBD2 (7 bases each). From germline, CDR1 is SNHLY and CDR2 FYNNEI. The V end was cut by 8 bases, the J end by 3 bases, with 11 bases between. This CDR3 has 12 residues. CDR3 loop: CASFRGGYEQYF. The CDR3 DNA sequence: TGTGCCAGCTTCAGGGGGGGCTACGAGCAGTACTTC. Full variable domain (remainder filled in from reference TRBV2 and TRBJ2-7): EPEVTQTPSHQVTQMGQEVILRCVPISNHLYFYWYRQILGQKVEFLVSFYNNEISEKSEIFDDQFSVERPDGSNFTLKIRSTKLEDSAMYFCASFRGGYEQYFGPGTRLTVT.

The chain couples TRBV4-3 to TRBJ1-5; 8 nucleotides align to TRBD1. Germline V gene lookup returns CDR1 LGHNA and CDR2 YSLEER. CDR3 length: 15 residues. The trim removed 4 bases at V and 1 base at J, leaving 3 bases unmatched. CDR3 region: CASSPRTGSNQPQHF. CDR3 nucleotide sequence: TGCGCCAGCAGCCCACGGACAGGGAGCAATCAGCCCCAGCATTTT.

The CDR3 here is CASSQGLAIYEQYF. As DNA, the CDR3 is TGTGCCAGCAGCCAAGGACTAGCGATATACGAGCAGTACTTC. The rearrangement links TRBV7-2 to TRBJ2-7, with 9 bases that match TRBD2. The junction had 6 bases not matched to a gene; V was cut back by 5 bases and J by 4 bases. The CDR3 loop spans 14 amino acids. Germline CDR1 SGHTA, CDR2 FQGNSA. The complete variable domain, with remaining parts taken from reference TRBV7-2 and TRBJ2-7, reads GAGVSQSPSNKVTEKGKDVELRCDPISGHTALYWYRQSLGQGLEFLIYFQGNSAPDKSGLPSDRFSAERTGGSVSTLTIQRTQQEDSAVYLCASSQGLAIYEQYFGPGTRLTVT.

This clonotype occurred many times. V and J are TRBV6-9 and TRBJ1-1; D call uncertain. The CDR3 is 13 residues long. V was pared by 3 bases and J by 4 bases, with 9 bases between. Germline V lookup: CDR1 MNHGY, CDR2 SVAAGI. In DNA, the CDR3 is TGTGCCAGCAGTTACGGTGAAGGCACTGAAGCTTTCTTT. Encoded protein: CASSYGEGTEAFF.